The sequence of this TCR beta chain was determined in a study of T-cell reconstitution after alpha-beta-depleted transplantation in children. Unique molecular identifiers tagged the TCRbeta library. TCRdb reanalysed the PCR reads using MiXCR and keeps one entry per CDR3 protein. The table records 450,000 to 600,000 distinct CDR3 sequences, roughly a tenth of them present only once. General study findings and limits: About two months after transplant, alpha-beta T cells reportedly came from several hundred expanded graft clones.

A note on this clonotype: Its antigen is as yet unknown.

Trimming at V came to 5 bases and at J to 2 bases, leaving 10 bases not matched to a gene. CDR1 and CDR2 from the germline V gene are SGHAT and FQNNGV. This CDR3 comprises 16 residues. The sequencing used PBMCs, collected before TCRalphabeta/CD19-depleted stem cell transplant. This rearrangement joins TRBV11-2 to TRBJ2-3; 7 bases are shared with TRBD2. The TCR sequence derives from a child aged 2 to 15 with inherited bone marrow failure, due to receive a stem cell transplant. CDR3 DNA sequence: TGTGCCAGCAGCCCTTCGGCTAGCGGCTTCACAGATACGCAGTATTTT. Translating it yields CASSPSASGFTDTQYF.